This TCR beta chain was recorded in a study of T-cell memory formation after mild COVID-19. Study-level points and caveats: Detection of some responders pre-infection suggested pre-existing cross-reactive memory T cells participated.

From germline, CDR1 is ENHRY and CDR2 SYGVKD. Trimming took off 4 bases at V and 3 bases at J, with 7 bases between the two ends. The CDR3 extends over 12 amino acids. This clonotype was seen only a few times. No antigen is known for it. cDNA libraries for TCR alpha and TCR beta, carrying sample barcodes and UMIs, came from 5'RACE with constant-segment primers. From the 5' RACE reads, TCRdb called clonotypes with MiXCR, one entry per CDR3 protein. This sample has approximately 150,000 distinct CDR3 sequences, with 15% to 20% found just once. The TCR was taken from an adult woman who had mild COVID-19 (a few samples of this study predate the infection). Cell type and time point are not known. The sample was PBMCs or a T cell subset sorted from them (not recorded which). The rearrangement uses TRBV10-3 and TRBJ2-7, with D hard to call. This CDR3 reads CAISGHNYEQYF. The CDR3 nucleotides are TGTGCCATCAGTGGACACAACTACGAGCAGTACTTC.